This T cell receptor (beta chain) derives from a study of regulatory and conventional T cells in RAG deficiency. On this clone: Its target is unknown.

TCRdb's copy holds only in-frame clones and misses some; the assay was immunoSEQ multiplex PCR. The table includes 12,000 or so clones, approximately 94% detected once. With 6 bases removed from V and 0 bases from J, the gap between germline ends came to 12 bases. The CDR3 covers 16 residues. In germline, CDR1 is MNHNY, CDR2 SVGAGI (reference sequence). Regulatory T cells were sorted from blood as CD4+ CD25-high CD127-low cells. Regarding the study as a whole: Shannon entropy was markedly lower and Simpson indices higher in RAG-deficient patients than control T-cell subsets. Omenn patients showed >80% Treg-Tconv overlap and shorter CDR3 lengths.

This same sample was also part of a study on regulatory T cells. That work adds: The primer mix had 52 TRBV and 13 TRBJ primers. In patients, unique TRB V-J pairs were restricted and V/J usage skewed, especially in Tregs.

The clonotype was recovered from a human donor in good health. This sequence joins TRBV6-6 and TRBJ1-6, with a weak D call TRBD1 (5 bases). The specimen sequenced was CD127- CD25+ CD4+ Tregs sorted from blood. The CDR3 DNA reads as TGTGCCAGCAGGGCCCAGGGTGGCTCCTATAATTCACCCCTCCACTTT. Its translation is CASRAQGGSYNSPLHF.